This T cell receptor beta chain was found in a study of blood T cell repertoires in COVID-19. TCRdb keeps only in-frame clones here, not all; method: immunoSEQ multiplex PCR. The table records 250,000 to 350,000 clones, 75% to 90% of them present only once. Germline values: CDR1 SGHRS, CDR2 YFSETQ. The CDR3 runs 15 residues. V lost 0 bases and J lost 6; bases outside the gene matches: 9. This receptor was taken from a woman aged 18 to 35 who had recovered from COVID-19. The V call is TRBV5-1, the J call TRBJ2-7; 7 nucleotides line up with TRBD1. Sequencing was done on a sample of PBMCs or T cells enriched from blood (not recorded which). The CDR3 sequence is CASSLAVGGRSEQYF. The CDR3 DNA reads TGCGCCAGCAGCTTGGCCGTAGGGGGCCGAAGCGAGCAGTACTTC. The whole variable domain, remainder taken from reference TRBV5-1 and TRBJ2-7, is KAGVTQTPRYLIKTRGQQVTLSCSPISGHRSVSWYQQTPGQGLQFLFEYFSETQRNKGNFPGRFSGRQFSNSRSEMNVSTLELGDSALYLCASSLAVGGRSEQYFGPGTRLTVT.